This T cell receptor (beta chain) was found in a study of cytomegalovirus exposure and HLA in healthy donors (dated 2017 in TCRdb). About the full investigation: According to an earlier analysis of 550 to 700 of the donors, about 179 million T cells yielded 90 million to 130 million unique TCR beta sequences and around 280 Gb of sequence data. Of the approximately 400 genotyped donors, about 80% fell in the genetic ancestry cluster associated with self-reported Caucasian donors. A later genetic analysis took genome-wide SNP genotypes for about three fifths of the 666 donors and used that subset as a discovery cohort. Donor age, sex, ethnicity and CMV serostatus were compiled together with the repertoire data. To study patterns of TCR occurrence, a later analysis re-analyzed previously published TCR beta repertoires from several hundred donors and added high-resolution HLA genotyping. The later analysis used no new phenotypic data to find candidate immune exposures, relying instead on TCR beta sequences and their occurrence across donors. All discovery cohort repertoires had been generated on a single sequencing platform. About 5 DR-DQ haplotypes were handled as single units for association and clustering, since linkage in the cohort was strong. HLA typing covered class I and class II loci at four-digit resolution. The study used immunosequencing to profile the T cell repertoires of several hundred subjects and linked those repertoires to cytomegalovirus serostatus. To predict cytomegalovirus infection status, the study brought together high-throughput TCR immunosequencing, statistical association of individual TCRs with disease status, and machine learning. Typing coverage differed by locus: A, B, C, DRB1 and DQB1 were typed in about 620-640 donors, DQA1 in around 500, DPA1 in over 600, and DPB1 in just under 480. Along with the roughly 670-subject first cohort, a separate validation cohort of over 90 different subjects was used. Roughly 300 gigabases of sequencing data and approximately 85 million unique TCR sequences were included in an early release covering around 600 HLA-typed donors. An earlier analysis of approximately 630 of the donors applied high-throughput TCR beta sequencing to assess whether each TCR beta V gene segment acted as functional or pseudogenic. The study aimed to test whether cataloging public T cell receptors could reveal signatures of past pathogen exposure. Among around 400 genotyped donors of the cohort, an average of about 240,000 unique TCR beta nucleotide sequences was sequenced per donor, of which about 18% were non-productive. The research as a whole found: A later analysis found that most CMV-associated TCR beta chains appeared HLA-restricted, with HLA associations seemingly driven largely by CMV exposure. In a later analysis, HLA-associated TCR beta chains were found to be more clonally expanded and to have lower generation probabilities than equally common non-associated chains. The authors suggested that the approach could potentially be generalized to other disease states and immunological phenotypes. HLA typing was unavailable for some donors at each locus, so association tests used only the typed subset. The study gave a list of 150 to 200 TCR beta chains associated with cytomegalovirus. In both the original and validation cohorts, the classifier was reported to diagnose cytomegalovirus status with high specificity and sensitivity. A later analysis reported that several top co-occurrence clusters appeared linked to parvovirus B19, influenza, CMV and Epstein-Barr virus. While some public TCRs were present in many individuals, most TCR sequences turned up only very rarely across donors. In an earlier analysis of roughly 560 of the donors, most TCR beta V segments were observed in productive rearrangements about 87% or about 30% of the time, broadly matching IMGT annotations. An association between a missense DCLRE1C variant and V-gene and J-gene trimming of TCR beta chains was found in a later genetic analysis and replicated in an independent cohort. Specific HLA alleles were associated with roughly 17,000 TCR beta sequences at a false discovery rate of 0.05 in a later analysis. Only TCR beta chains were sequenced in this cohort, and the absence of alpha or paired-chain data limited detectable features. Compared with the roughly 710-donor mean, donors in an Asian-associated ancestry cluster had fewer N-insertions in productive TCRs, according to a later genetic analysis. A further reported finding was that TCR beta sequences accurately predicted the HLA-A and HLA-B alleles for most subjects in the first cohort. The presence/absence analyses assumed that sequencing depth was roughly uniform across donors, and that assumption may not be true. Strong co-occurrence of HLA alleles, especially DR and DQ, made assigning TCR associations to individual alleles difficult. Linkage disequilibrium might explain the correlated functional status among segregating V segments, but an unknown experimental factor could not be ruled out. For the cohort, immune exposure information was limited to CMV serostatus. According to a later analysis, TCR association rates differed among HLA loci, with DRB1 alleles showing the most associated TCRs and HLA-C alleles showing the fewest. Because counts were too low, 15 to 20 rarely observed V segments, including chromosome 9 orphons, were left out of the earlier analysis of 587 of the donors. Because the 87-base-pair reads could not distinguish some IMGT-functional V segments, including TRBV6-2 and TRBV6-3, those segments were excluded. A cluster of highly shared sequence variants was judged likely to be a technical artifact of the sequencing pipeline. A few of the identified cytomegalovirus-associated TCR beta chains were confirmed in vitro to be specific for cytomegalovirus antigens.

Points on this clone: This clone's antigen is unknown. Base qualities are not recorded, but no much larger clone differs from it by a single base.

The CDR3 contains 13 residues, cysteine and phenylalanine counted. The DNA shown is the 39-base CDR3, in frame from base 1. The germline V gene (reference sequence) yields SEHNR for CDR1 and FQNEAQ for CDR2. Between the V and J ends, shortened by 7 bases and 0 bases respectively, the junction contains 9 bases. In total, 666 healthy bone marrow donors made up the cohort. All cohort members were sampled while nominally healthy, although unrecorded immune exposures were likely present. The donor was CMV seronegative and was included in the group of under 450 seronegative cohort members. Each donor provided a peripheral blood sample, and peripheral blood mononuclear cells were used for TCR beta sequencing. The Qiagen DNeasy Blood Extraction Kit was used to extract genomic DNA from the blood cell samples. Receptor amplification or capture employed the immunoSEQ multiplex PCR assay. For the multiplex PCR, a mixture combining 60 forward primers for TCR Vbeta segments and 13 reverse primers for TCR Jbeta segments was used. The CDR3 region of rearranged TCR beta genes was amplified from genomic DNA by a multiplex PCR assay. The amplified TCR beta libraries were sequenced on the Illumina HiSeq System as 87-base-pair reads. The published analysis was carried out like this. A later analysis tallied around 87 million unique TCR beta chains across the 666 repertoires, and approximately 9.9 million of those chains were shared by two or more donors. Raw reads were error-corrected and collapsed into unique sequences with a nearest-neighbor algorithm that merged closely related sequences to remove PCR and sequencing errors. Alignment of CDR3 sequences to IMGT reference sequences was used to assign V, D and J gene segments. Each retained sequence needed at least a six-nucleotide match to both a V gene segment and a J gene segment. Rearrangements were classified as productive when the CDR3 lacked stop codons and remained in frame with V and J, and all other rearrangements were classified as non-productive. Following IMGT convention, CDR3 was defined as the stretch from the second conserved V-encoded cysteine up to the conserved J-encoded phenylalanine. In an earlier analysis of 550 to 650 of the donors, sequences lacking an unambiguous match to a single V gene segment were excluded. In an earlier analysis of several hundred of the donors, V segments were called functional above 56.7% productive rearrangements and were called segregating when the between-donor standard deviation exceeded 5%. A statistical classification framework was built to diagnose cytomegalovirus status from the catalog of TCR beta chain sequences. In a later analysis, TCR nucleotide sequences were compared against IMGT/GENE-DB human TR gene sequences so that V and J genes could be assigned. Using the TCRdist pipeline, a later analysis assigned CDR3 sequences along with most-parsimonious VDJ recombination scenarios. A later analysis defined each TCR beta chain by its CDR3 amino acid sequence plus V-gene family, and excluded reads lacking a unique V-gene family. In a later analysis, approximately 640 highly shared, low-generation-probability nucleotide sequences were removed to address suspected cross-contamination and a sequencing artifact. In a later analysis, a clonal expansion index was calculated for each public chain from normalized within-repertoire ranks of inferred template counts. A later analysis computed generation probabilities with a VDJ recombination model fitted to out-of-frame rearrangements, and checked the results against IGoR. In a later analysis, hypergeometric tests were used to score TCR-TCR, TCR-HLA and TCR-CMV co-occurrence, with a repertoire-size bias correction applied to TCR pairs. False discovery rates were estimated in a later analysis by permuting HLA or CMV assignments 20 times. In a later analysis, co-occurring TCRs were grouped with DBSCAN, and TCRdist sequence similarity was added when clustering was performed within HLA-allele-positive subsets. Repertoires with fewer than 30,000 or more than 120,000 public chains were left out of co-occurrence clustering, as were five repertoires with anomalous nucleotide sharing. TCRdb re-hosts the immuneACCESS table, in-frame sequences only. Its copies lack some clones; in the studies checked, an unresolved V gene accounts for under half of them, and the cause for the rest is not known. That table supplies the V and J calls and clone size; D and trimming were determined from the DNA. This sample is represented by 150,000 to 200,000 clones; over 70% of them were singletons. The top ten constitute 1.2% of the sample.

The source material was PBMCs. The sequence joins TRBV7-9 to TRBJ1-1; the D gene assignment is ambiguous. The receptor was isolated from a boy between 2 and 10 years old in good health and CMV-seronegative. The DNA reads TGTGCCAGCAACCAGATCATGAACACTGAAGCTTTCTTT. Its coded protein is CASNQIMNTEAFF.